This T cell receptor (beta chain) was retrieved from a study of persistence of HIV-infected CD4 T cells. Across the study: Isolated cells were CMV- and HIV-1 Gag-responding CD4+ T cells. Regarding the study as a whole: Bulk TCR data could not be restricted to HIV-1-infected CMV-responding cells. CMV- and Gag-responding cells had lower TCRbeta richness than CD3/CD28-responding cells.

The V gene's germline CDR1 is SGHDN and CDR2 FVKESK. This CDR3 is 13 amino acids long. Trimming took off 4 bases at V and 1 base at J, with 7 bases between the two ends. To note about this clone: What it recognizes is unknown.

The stimulus was lysate of CMV-infected fibroblasts, roughly 10 ug/mL. Memory cells lacking CD40L and CD69 with high CD45RO were sorted. Sequencing used immunoSEQ version 4 in survey mode. Profiled with immunoSEQ multiplex PCR; TCRdb holds only in-frame clones, not every one. The table has about 50,000 clones, 75% to 85% seen once; the top ten hold less than 3%. Here the sequenced sample was CD4+ T cells sorted from PBMCs after roughly 17-hour stimulation, taken from a patient who received antiretroviral therapy. The clonotype was recovered from an adult man with HIV who was CMV-seropositive. V usage is TRBV14 and J usage is TRBJ1-1; unclear D gene. The CDR3 sequence: CASSPGPNTEAFF. The DNA of the CDR3 is TGTGCCAGCAGCCCCGGGCCGAACACTGAAGCTTTCTTT.